The 32 T cell receptor beta chains given below trace back to one sample, sequenced in a study of shared clonotypes between healthy human individuals. Produced via immunoSEQ multiplex PCR; TCRdb's table is partial and in-frame only. The sample holds approximately 2.5 million clones, just over 90% seen once. Input material: naive CD4+ T cells sorted from blood. Subset denoted: CD45RA+ positively selected. These receptors were obtained from a man younger than 35 in good health.

V gene TRBV5-6 combines with J gene TRBJ1-1; D is perhaps TRBD1 (6 bases). CDR1 and CDR2 from the germline V gene are SGHDT and YYEEEE. The germline V and J ends were trimmed by 0 bases and 4 bases, with 19 bases remaining between them. This CDR3 comprises 17 residues. CDR3 residues: CASSLEKTGMRGTEAFF. CDR3 sequence (DNA): TGTGCCAGCAGCTTGGAGAAAACAGGGATGCGTGGCACTGAAGCTTTCTTT.

V usage is TRBV18 and J usage is TRBJ1-6, with D maybe TRBD1 (6 bases). Germline CDR1 KGHSH, CDR2 LQKENI. The V and J ends lost 5 bases and 5 bases respectively, with 13 bases between them. This CDR3 spans 15 amino acids. The CDR3 loop reads CASSSITGHNSPLHF. DNA for the CDR3: TGTGCCAGCTCATCCATTACAGGGCATAATTCACCCCTCCACTTT.

As regards this clone: The sample has other DNA sequences that encode this CDR3 too. The chain combines TRBV7-2 with TRBJ2-7; 10 nucleotides align to TRBD2. CDR3 length equals 13 residues. Germline assignment: CDR1 SGHTA and CDR2 FQGNSA. J gave up 4 bases and V 4 bases, and 1 base lay outside the gene matches. CDR3 in amino acids: CASSSSGGYEQYF. The CDR3 coding sequence is TGTGCCAGCAGCTCTAGCGGGGGTTACGAGCAGTACTTC.

V usage is TRBV5-1 and J usage is TRBJ2-1; D not certain. The CDR3 runs 14 residues. Germline CDR1 and CDR2: SGHRS and YFSETQ. Trimming shortened V by 2 bases and J by 7 bases, and 13 bases separated the two germline ends. CDR3 in amino acids: CASSFWPERNEQFF. CDR3 DNA sequence: TGCGCCAGCAGCTTCTGGCCTGAGAGGAATGAGCAGTTCTTC. Drawing the rest from reference TRBV5-1 and TRBJ2-1, the complete variable domain is KAGVTQTPRYLIKTRGQQVTLSCSPISGHRSVSWYQQTPGQGLQFLFEYFSETQRNKGNFPGRFSGRQFSNSRSEMNVSTLELGDSALYLCASSFWPERNEQFFGPGTRLTVL.

V gene TRBV28 combines with J gene TRBJ2-3; 8 bases are a match to TRBD1. The CDR3 covers 14 residues. Germline CDR1 reads MDHEN; CDR2 reads SYDVKM. V trimming: 5 bases; J trimming: 6 bases; junction bases outside the gene matches: 7. CDR3 residues: CASSTQDRADTQYF. As DNA, the CDR3 is TGTGCCAGCAGTACCCAGGACAGGGCGGATACGCAGTATTTT.

The chain carries TRBV7-2 and TRBJ2-3; D might be TRBD1 or TRBD2, each matching 6 bases. Between the trimmed V and J ends, which lost 4 bases and 2 bases, there was a span of 19 bases. Germline V gene lookup returns CDR1 SGHTA and CDR2 FQGNSA. The CDR3 length is 17 residues. The CDR3 loop is CASSSRGVLTFTDTQYF. The CDR3 DNA follows: TGTGCCAGCAGCTCTAGGGGGGTTCTAACATTCACAGATACGCAGTATTTT.

The chain joins TRBV7-6 to TRBJ2-7, with 7 bases matching TRBD2. The CDR3 consists of 14 residues. Germline V gene lookup returns CDR1 SGHVS and CDR2 FNYEAQ. V dropped 1 base and J dropped 4; count of bases not matched to a gene: 4. The CDR3 nucleotides are TGTGCCAGCAGCTTAGGGCCGGGGGGTTACGAGCAGTACTTC. This codes for CASSLGPGGYEQYF.

The CDR3 here is CASSVQTGNYEQYF. The CDR3 bases are TGTGCCAGCAGCGTACAGACAGGGAACTACGAGCAGTACTTC. The genes are TRBV9 and TRBJ2-7; TRBD1 aligns across 7 bases. The CDR3 length is 14 residues. V lost 1 base to trimming and J lost 3 bases; unmatched junction nucleotides: 4. Germline CDR1 reads SGDLS; CDR2 reads YYNGEE. Variable domain in full (rest from reference TRBV9 and TRBJ2-7): DSGVTQTPKHLITATGQRVTLRCSPRSGDLSVYWYQQSLDQGLQFLIQYYNGEERAKGNILERFSAQQFPDLHSELNLSSLELGDSALYFCASSVQTGNYEQYFGPGTRLTVT.

The rearrangement joins TRBV7-9 to TRBJ1-5; 8 positions agree with TRBD1. The CDR3 is 15 amino acids. Germline loops: CDR1 SEHNR, CDR2 FQNEAQ (reference sequence). J gave up 7 bases and V 5 bases, and 10 bases lay outside the gene matches. CDR3 protein: CASSAGQGPEQPQHF. In nucleotides, the CDR3 is TGTGCCAGCAGCGCCGGACAGGGTCCGGAACAGCCCCAGCATTTT.

The rearrangement uses TRBV30 and TRBJ2-1; TRBD1 aligns across 8 bases. V was pared by 0 bases and J by 8 bases, with 9 bases of the junction left unmatched. In germline, CDR1 is GTSNPN, CDR2 SVGIG (reference sequence). CDR3 length: 15 amino acids. The CDR3 region has the DNA TGTGCCTGGAGTGTAAAGGGGGCAGGGGGCGATGAGCAGTTCTTC. Translating gives CAWSVKGAGGDEQFF.

The chain couples TRBV27 to TRBJ1-2, with TRBD1 identical over 8 bases. Germline V gene data show CDR1 as MNHEY and CDR2 as SMNVEV (reference sequence). This CDR3 is 14 amino acids long. Germline trimming cut 4 bases from V and 7 bases from J; bases unmatched to any gene: 8. The CDR3 sequence: CASSWSDRVTGYTF. The CDR3, as DNA: TGTGCCAGCAGTTGGTCGGACAGGGTGACTGGCTACACCTTC.

DNA of the CDR3: TGCGCCAGCAGTGAGTCGCAGTTATTTGGGACAGGATCTAGCACAGATACGCAGTATTTT. This encodes CASSESQLFGTGSSTDTQYF. The chain links TRBV10-2 to TRBJ2-3; 8 bases fit TRBD1. From germline, CDR1 is WSHSY and CDR2 SAAADI. J lost 0 bases, V lost 0 bases, and 14 bases had no gene match. The CDR3 has 20 amino acids.

The chain carries TRBV7-2 and TRBJ2-3; 9 bases agree with TRBD2. J gave up 5 bases and V 3 bases, and 18 bases lay outside the gene matches. In germline, CDR1 is SGHTA, CDR2 FQGNSA. The CDR3 is made up of 19 amino acids. CDR3 amino acids: CASSLNLAGVFRRIDTQYF. The CDR3 DNA reads as TGTGCCAGCAGCTTGAACTTAGCGGGAGTTTTTAGACGCATAGATACGCAGTATTTT. The full variable domain, in which reference TRBV7-2 and TRBJ2-3 provide the parts outside the CDR3, is GAGVSQSPSNKVTEKGKDVELRCDPISGHTALYWYRQSLGQGLEFLIYFQGNSAPDKSGLPSDRFSAERTGGSVSTLTIQRTQQEDSAVYLCASSLNLAGVFRRIDTQYFGPGTRLTVL.

The chain has TRBV5-1 and TRBJ1-2, with 9 bases that match TRBD1. The CDR3 has 15 amino acids. Losses at the gene ends were 1 base for V and 8 bases for J; bases not matched to a gene: 9. Germline V gives CDR1 SGHRS, CDR2 YFSETQ. CDR3 bases: TGCGCCAGCAGCTTGTCGGGACAGGGCGGGACCGGCTACACCTTC. Translation gives CASSLSGQGGTGYTF.

The chain employs TRBV18 and TRBJ2-6; 9 positions agree with TRBD2. This CDR3 is 18 amino acids long. J gave up 1 base and V 1 base, and 5 bases lay outside the gene matches. CDR1 and CDR2 (germline): KGHSH, LQKENI. CDR3 nucleotides: TGTGCCAGCTCACCACTGATAGCGGGGGTATCTGGGGCCAACGTCCTGACTTTC. Translation gives CASSPLIAGVSGANVLTF.

Written as DNA, the CDR3 is TGTGCCAGCAGCGGGGACCCCTCGGAGAAGTATTTT. Encoded protein: CASSGDPSEKYF. The chain combines TRBV2 with TRBJ2-3; D might be TRBD1 or TRBD2, each matching 5 bases. The CDR3 covers 12 residues. V was clipped by 6 bases and J by 13 bases, with 17 bases between them. CDR1 and CDR2 (germline): SNHLY, FYNNEI.

This chain uses TRBV4-1 with TRBJ2-6; perhaps D is TRBD1 or TRBD2 (5 bases each). The CDR3 has 21 amino acids. Germline V gives CDR1 MGHRA, CDR2 YSYEKL. The germline V and J ends were trimmed by 1 base and 4 bases, with 26 bases remaining between them. CDR3 sequence reads: CASSQVLEPIPGRWGANVLTF. CDR3 nucleotides: TGCGCCAGCAGCCAAGTACTCGAGCCTATTCCGGGACGCTGGGGGGCCAACGTCCTGACTTTC.

The genes are TRBV19 and TRBJ2-3; weak D call: TRBD2 (5 bases). The CDR3 totals 13 residues. Trimming cost V 10 bases and J 1 base, with 12 bases left between them. Germline V lookup: CDR1 LNHDA, CDR2 SQIVND (reference sequence). In DNA, the CDR3 is TGTGCCACCAACCGGCGGGGCACAGATACGCAGTATTTT. Translated, it gives CATNRRGTDTQYF.

The chain recombines TRBV28 with TRBJ2-1, with 8 bases matching TRBD2. The length of the CDR3 is 13 residues. From germline, CDR1 is MDHEN and CDR2 SYDVKM. V was clipped by 8 bases and J by 9 bases; unmatched bases: 9. CDR3 loop: CASVGLAGFEQFF. CDR3 sequence (DNA): TGTGCCAGCGTGGGGCTAGCGGGTTTTGAGCAGTTCTTC.

The rearrangement uses TRBV6-1 and TRBJ1-5; 11 bases agree with TRBD1. Germline CDR1 is MNHNS and CDR2 is SASEGT. V shed 1 base, J shed 4 bases, and the junction held 21 bases outside the gene matches. This CDR3 comprises 22 residues. The chain's CDR3 is CASSEVFSGQGARGMGNQPQHF. CDR3 nucleotides: TGTGCCAGCAGTGAAGTTTTTTCTGGACAGGGGGCGCGGGGGATGGGAAATCAGCCCCAGCATTTT.

The rearrangement joins TRBV10-3 to TRBJ2-3, with TRBD2 matching 7 bases. There are 13 residues in the CDR3. CDR1 and CDR2 (germline): ENHRY, SYGVKD. J lost 5 bases, V lost 5 bases, and 4 bases had no gene match. The CDR3 loop reads CAISLLALDTQYF. The CDR3 nucleotides are TGTGCCATCAGTTTACTAGCGCTAGATACGCAGTATTTT.

This chain joins TRBV30 and TRBJ2-5; D remains ambiguous. The CDR3 consists of 13 residues. Germline assignment: CDR1 GTSNPN and CDR2 SVGIG (reference sequence). Trimming removed 2 bases from V and 5 bases from J, with 12 bases in between. CDR3 nucleotides: TGTGCCTGGAGTACTGGTCTCTCGGAGACCCAGTACTTC. It encodes CAWSTGLSETQYF.

The table lists this clone with a few counts. This chain connects TRBV10-1 to TRBJ1-2; the D gene is possibly TRBD1 (6 bases). Looked up from germline, CDR1 is WNHNN and CDR2 is SYGVQD (reference sequence). V lost 11 bases to trimming and J lost 8 bases, with 18 bases between them. CDR3 length equals 12 residues. CDR3 residues: CAGRGQSRGYTF. The CDR3 DNA sequence: TGCGCCGGGCGTGGACAGTCTCGCGGCTACACCTTC.

V and J are TRBV25-1 and TRBJ1-2; 9 bases agree with TRBD1. Germline CDR1 reads MGHDK; CDR2 reads SYGVNS. The CDR3 is 14 residues long. Trimming removed 6 bases from V and 8 bases from J; junction bases left unmatched: 10. The CDR3 here is CASRDTGGLWGYTF. CDR3 nucleotides: TGTGCCAGCAGGGATACAGGGGGCCTGTGGGGCTACACCTTC.

Comments on this clone: Other nucleotide sequences from this sample produce the same CDR3. This chain uses TRBV5-1 with TRBJ2-5; possibly TRBD2 for D (5 bases). The CDR3 is made up of 14 amino acids. Germline loops: CDR1 SGHRS, CDR2 YFSETQ. Between the trimmed V and J ends, which lost 7 bases and 5 bases, there was a span of 18 bases. The CDR3 sequence: CASSPGSLGETQYF. CDR3 in DNA: TGCGCCAGCTCGCCGGGGTCCCTTGGGGAGACCCAGTACTTC.

This rearrangement joins TRBV19 to TRBJ2-1; 14 bases align to TRBD2. CDR1 LNHDA and CDR2 SQIVND come from the germline V gene (reference sequence). V trimming: 7 bases; J trimming: 5 bases; junction bases outside the gene matches: 4. The CDR3 has 15 residues. The CDR3 nucleotides are TGTGCCAGTATCGGGACTAGCGGGGGAAACAATGAGCAGTTCTTC. Its protein product is CASIGTSGGNNEQFF.

The chain has TRBV19 and TRBJ1-4; tentatively, D is TRBD1 (5 bases). V was clipped by 6 bases and J by 2 bases, with 19 bases between them. The CDR3 runs to 17 residues. Per germline, CDR1 LNHDA and CDR2 SQIVND (reference sequence). CDR3 sequence reads: CASRSAGKGATNEKLFF. Written as DNA, the CDR3 is TGTGCCAGTAGATCCGCAGGGAAGGGTGCGACTAATGAAAAACTGTTTTTT.

The V and J genes are TRBV19 and TRBJ2-1, with a tentative D call TRBD2 (6 bases). The CDR3 consists of 15 residues. Germline V CDR1 and CDR2: LNHDA, SQIVND (reference sequence). Trimming removed 5 bases at V and 6 bases at J, with 17 bases between. The CDR3 nucleotides read TGTGCCAGTAGTCTCGTGGGGGGAGTAATCAATGAGCAGTTCTTC. This codes for CASSLVGGVINEQFF.

The CDR3: CASSRYDETQYF. The CDR3 coding sequence is TGCGCCAGCAGTCGGTATGATGAGACCCAGTACTTC. The genes are TRBV5-1 and TRBJ2-5; D gene ambiguous. CDR3 length: 12 amino acids. V gave up 5 bases and J gave up 5 bases, with 10 bases separating them. Germline lookup yields CDR1 SGHRS and CDR2 YFSETQ.

The CDR3 nucleotides read TGTGCCAGCAGTGAAACGGGGACTACCAGCATTCAGTACTTC. Its protein product is CASSETGTTSIQYF. This sequence joins TRBV25-1 and TRBJ2-4; 7 bases map to TRBD2. CDR3 length: 14 residues. Unmatched junction bases numbered 7, after V lost 2 bases and J lost 9 bases. Germline CDR1 reads MGHDK; CDR2 reads SYGVNS. Full variable domain (missing parts from reference TRBV25-1 and TRBJ2-4): EADIYQTPRYLVIGTGKKITLECSQTMGHDKMYWYQQDPGMELHLIHYSYGVNSTEKGDLSSESTVSRIRTEHFPLTLESARPSHTSQYLCASSETGTTSIQYFGAGTRLSVL.

The rearrangement links TRBV6-5 to TRBJ1-1; 10 nucleotides agree with TRBD1. The CDR3 is 14 amino acids. The germline CDR1 and CDR2 sequences are MNHEY and SVGAGI. With V trimmed by 5 bases and J by 5 bases, 5 bases remained unmatched. Here the CDR3 DNA reads TGTGCCAGCAGTCGTAGGACAGGGGGGACTGAAGCTTTCTTT. The encoded protein is CASSRRTGGTEAFF.

This chain's CDR3 is CASGLAGVYNEQFF. Here the CDR3 DNA reads TGTGCCAGCGGACTGGCGGGGGTTTACAATGAGCAGTTCTTC. The rearrangement uses TRBV27 and TRBJ2-1, with 7 bases identical to TRBD2. J lost 4 bases, V lost 8 bases, and 8 bases had no gene match. In germline, CDR1 is MNHEY, CDR2 SMNVEV (reference sequence). CDR3 length: 14 amino acids.